This is a list of T cell receptor beta chains from one sample in a study of shared clonotypes between healthy human individuals. TCRdb keeps only in-frame clones here, not all; method: immunoSEQ multiplex PCR. This table holds some 1 million clones, about 70% found once. Source material: memory CD4+ T cells sorted from blood. Source of these receptors: a man younger than 30 in good health. The CDR3 runs from the conserved cysteine through the conserved F or W. D genes are given only for firm matches. Not every row has a clone size; where given, it reads once, few, many or a size class.

D gene: TRBD1
V gene: TRBV10-3
J gene: TRBJ1-1
clone size: NA
CDR3 protein: CATLGQGKSSSNAFF
CDR3 DNA: TGTGCCACCCTAGGACAGGGAAAGTCGAGTTCCAACGCTTTCTTT

D gene: NA
V gene: TRBV4-3
J gene: TRBJ2-2
clone size: NA
CDR3 protein: CASSQETGTNLGGELFF
CDR3 DNA: TGCGCCAGCAGCCAAGAAACCGGGACAAACCTTGGGGGGGAGCTGTTTTTT

D gene: NA
V gene: TRBV30
J gene: TRBJ1-3
clone size: NA
CDR3 protein: CAWSVSGRAGNTIYF
CDR3 DNA: TGTGCCTGGAGTGTATCAGGCAGGGCCGGAAACACCATATATTTT

D gene: TRBD1
V gene: TRBV10-3
J gene: TRBJ1-1
clone size: NA
CDR3 protein: CAIRPGQMNTEAFF
CDR3 DNA: TGTGCCATCAGACCGGGACAGATGAACACTGAAGCTTTCTTT

D gene: TRBD2
V gene: TRBV4-3
J gene: TRBJ2-3
clone size: once
CDR3 protein: CASSQDRTGGGTDTQYF
CDR3 DNA: TGCGCCAGCAGCCAAGATCGGACGGGAGGAGGCACAGATACGCAGTATTTT

D gene: TRBD1
V gene: TRBV18
J gene: TRBJ1-2
clone size: NA
CDR3 protein: CASSQGQAPTTYGYTF
CDR3 DNA: TGTGCCAGCTCACAGGGACAGGCTCCCACTACCTATGGCTACACCTTC

D gene: NA
V gene: TRBV25-1
J gene: TRBJ2-3
clone size: NA
CDR3 protein: CASSESLTDTDTQYF
CDR3 DNA: TGTGCCAGCAGTGAATCGTTGACGGACACAGATACGCAGTATTTT

D gene: NA
V gene: TRBV28
J gene: TRBJ2-7
clone size: few
CDR3 protein: CASSLPFREQYF
CDR3 DNA: TGTGCCAGCAGTTTACCCTTCAGGGAGCAGTACTTC

D gene: NA
V gene: TRBV5-1
J gene: TRBJ2-3
clone size: NA
CDR3 protein: CASSLSSPTSTDTQYF
CDR3 DNA: TGCGCCAGCAGCTTATCAAGCCCGACTAGCACAGATACGCAGTATTTT

D gene: TRBD1
V gene: TRBV5-1
J gene: TRBJ1-1
clone size: NA
CDR3 protein: CASSLAGTGGFLNTEAFF
CDR3 DNA: TGCGCCAGCAGCTTGGCTGGGACAGGGGGATTTTTGAACACTGAAGCTTTCTTT

D gene: NA
V gene: TRBV21-1
J gene: TRBJ2-7
clone size: NA
CDR3 protein: CASSKQGKGYEQYF
CDR3 DNA: TGTGCCAGCAGCAAGCAGGGGAAAGGTTACGAGCAGTACTTC